The TCR beta chain under discussion was sequenced for a study of blood T cell repertoires in COVID-19. Study-wide context: Donors in the United States, Italy and Spain gave samples during acute or convalescent COVID-19.

Clones were read by immunoSEQ multiplex PCR, and TCRdb kept only the in-frame ones, dropping some. The sample yields some 150,000 clones, 87% seen once. The V gene's germline CDR1 is MNHNY and CDR2 SVGAGI (reference sequence). The CDR3 runs 12 residues. V dropped 8 bases and J dropped 9; count of bases not matched to a gene: 7. This clone was observed a single time. The rearrangement links TRBV6-6 to TRBJ1-5; TRBD1 matches 7 bases. The source is a middle-aged woman with acute or convalescent COVID-19. The sequenced sample consisted of peripheral blood. The CDR3 DNA follows: TGTGCCAGCGGACAGGCCCAAATGCCCCAGCATTTT. It encodes CASGQAQMPQHF.